This is a list of T cell receptor beta chains from one sample in a study of cytomegalovirus exposure and HLA in healthy donors. Repertoires were generated with immunoSEQ multiplex PCR, while TCRdb's copy carries only in-frame clones and drops some. This table has nearly 110,000 clones, around 90% appearing once. The sequencing input was PBMCs. Source of these receptors: a woman between 18 and 29 years old in good health and CMV-seropositive. CDR3s include the opening cysteine and the closing phenylalanine or tryptophan. A D gene is named only where the DNA matches it firmly. A row's size may be missing; if present it is once, few, many or a size class.

D gene: NA; J gene: TRBJ1-3; clone size: NA; V gene: TRBV29-1; CDR3 protein: CSVEDRHNSGNTIYF; CDR3 DNA: TGCAGCGTTGAAGATCGACATAACTCTGGAAACACCATATATTTT
D gene: TRBD1; J gene: TRBJ2-5; clone size: NA; V gene: TRBV9; CDR3 protein: CASSPGQGSGETQYF; CDR3 DNA: TGTGCCAGCAGCCCGGGACAGGGGAGCGGAGAGACCCAGTACTTC
D gene: TRBD1; J gene: TRBJ2-1; clone size: NA; V gene: TRBV15; CDR3 protein: CATSSPRDRGYNEQFF; CDR3 DNA: TGTGCCACCAGCTCCCCCCGGGACAGGGGATACAATGAGCAGTTCTTC
D gene: TRBD1; J gene: TRBJ1-6; clone size: NA; V gene: TRBV19; CDR3 protein: CASRRKPTGGYNSPLHF; CDR3 DNA: TGTGCCAGTAGAAGGAAACCGACAGGGGGCTATAATTCACCCCTCCACTTT
D gene: TRBD1; J gene: TRBJ1-3; clone size: NA; V gene: TRBV7-2; CDR3 protein: CASSLEGTVSGNTIYF; CDR3 DNA: TGTGCCAGCAGCTTAGAGGGGACAGTCTCTGGAAACACCATATATTTT
D gene: NA; J gene: TRBJ2-3; clone size: once; V gene: TRBV5-1; CDR3 protein: CASSLGELSTDTQYF; CDR3 DNA: TGCGCCAGCAGCTTGGGGGAGCTTTCCACAGATACGCAGTATTTT
D gene: NA; J gene: TRBJ1-4; clone size: NA; V gene: TRBV27; CDR3 protein: CASSIVSNEKLFF; CDR3 DNA: TGTGCCAGCAGCATAGTGAGTAATGAAAAACTGTTTTTT
D gene: NA; J gene: TRBJ2-2; clone size: NA; V gene: TRBV28; CDR3 protein: CASRRGGGTGELFF; CDR3 DNA: TGTGCCAGCAGGCGGGGAGGGGGCACCGGGGAGCTGTTTTTT
D gene: NA; J gene: TRBJ1-6; clone size: NA; V gene: TRBV4-3; CDR3 protein: CASSQGRRGSYNSPLHF; CDR3 DNA: TGCGCCAGCAGCCAAGGTCGCAGGGGCTCCTATAATTCACCCCTCCACTTT
D gene: TRBD1; J gene: TRBJ2-5; clone size: NA; V gene: TRBV28; CDR3 protein: CASSPTWGRGTETQYF; CDR3 DNA: TGTGCCAGCAGTCCCACATGGGGCAGGGGGACAGAGACCCAGTACTTC
D gene: NA; J gene: TRBJ1-6; clone size: NA; V gene: TRBV27; CDR3 protein: CASSLIQGNNSPLHF; CDR3 DNA: TGTGCCAGCAGTTTGATACAGGGTAATAATTCACCCCTCCACTTT
D gene: NA; J gene: TRBJ1-2; clone size: NA; V gene: TRBV2; CDR3 protein: CASSKASHSLKGYTF; CDR3 DNA: TGTGCCAGCAGTAAAGCGTCCCACAGCCTCAAGGGCTACACCTTC
D gene: TRBD1; J gene: TRBJ1-6; clone size: NA; V gene: TRBV2; CDR3 protein: CASSEARTGTGPFSLHF; CDR3 DNA: TGTGCCAGCAGTGAAGCCCGCACCGGGACAGGCCCCTTCTCCCTCCACTTT
D gene: TRBD1; J gene: TRBJ1-5; clone size: once; V gene: TRBV19; CDR3 protein: CASRATTGLQPQHF; CDR3 DNA: TGTGCCAGTAGGGCAACGACAGGGCTTCAGCCCCAGCATTTT
D gene: NA; J gene: TRBJ1-1; clone size: NA; V gene: TRBV6-6; CDR3 protein: CASSYSLSSEAFF; CDR3 DNA: TGTGCCAGCAGTTACTCCCTCTCCAGTGAAGCTTTCTTT
D gene: TRBD1; J gene: TRBJ1-4; clone size: NA; V gene: TRBV7-8; CDR3 protein: CASSLGYPRRQGTNEKLFF; CDR3 DNA: TGTGCCAGCAGCTTAGGGTACCCACGACGACAGGGAACTAATGAAAAACTGTTTTTT
D gene: NA; J gene: TRBJ2-1; clone size: once; V gene: TRBV27; CDR3 protein: CASSLGGGPFYSEQFF; CDR3 DNA: TGTGCCAGCAGTTTAGGGGGGGGGCCTTTTTACAGTGAGCAGTTCTTC
D gene: TRBD2; J gene: TRBJ2-5; clone size: NA; V gene: TRBV6-6; CDR3 protein: CASSYSGGGLQETQYF; CDR3 DNA: TGTGCCAGCAGTTATAGCGGGGGGGGATTACAAGAGACCCAGTACTTC
D gene: TRBD2; J gene: TRBJ2-3; clone size: once; V gene: TRBV6-5; CDR3 protein: CASSPSGGGTDTQYF; CDR3 DNA: TGTGCCAGCAGTCCCAGCGGGGGGGGCACAGATACGCAGTATTTT
D gene: TRBD2; J gene: TRBJ2-2; clone size: NA; V gene: TRBV9; CDR3 protein: CASSASGGNTGELFF; CDR3 DNA: TGTGCCAGCAGCGCGAGCGGGGGGAACACCGGGGAGCTGTTTTTT
D gene: NA; J gene: TRBJ2-1; clone size: NA; V gene: TRBV5-6; CDR3 protein: CASRPPAADEQFF; CDR3 DNA: TGTGCCAGCAGGCCCCCCGCAGCGGATGAGCAGTTCTTC
D gene: NA; J gene: TRBJ1-6; clone size: few; V gene: TRBV28; CDR3 protein: CASSLPGGLQNSKPLHF; CDR3 DNA: TGTGCCAGCAGTTTACCGGGAGGCCTCCAAAATTCGAAGCCCCTCCACTTT
D gene: NA; J gene: TRBJ2-6; clone size: NA; V gene: TRBV5-6; CDR3 protein: CASSPGQGTLSGANVLTF; CDR3 DNA: TGTGCCAGCAGCCCGGGACAAGGAACCCTCTCTGGGGCCAACGTCCTGACTTTC
D gene: NA; J gene: TRBJ1-2; clone size: NA; V gene: TRBV18; CDR3 protein: CASSRAEEANYGYTF; CDR3 DNA: TGTGCCAGCTCACGCGCCGAGGAGGCTAACTATGGCTACACCTTC
D gene: NA; J gene: TRBJ1-1; clone size: few; V gene: TRBV9; CDR3 protein: CASSVTEDTEAFF; CDR3 DNA: TGTGCCAGCAGCGTGACAGAAGACACTGAAGCTTTCTTT
D gene: NA; J gene: TRBJ1-1; clone size: NA; V gene: TRBV28; CDR3 protein: CASSGQSNTEAFF; CDR3 DNA: TGTGCCAGCAGCGGACAGTCGAACACTGAAGCTTTCTTT
D gene: NA; J gene: TRBJ2-7; clone size: few; V gene: TRBV2; CDR3 protein: CASSGEARVYF; CDR3 DNA: TGTGCCAGCAGTGGGGAGGCACGGGTGTACTTC
D gene: TRBD1; J gene: TRBJ2-1; clone size: NA; V gene: TRBV6-5; CDR3 protein: CASSSLGTGSYNEQFF; CDR3 DNA: TGTGCCAGCAGTTCCCTCGGGACAGGGTCTTACAATGAGCAGTTCTTC
D gene: NA; J gene: TRBJ2-2; clone size: NA; V gene: TRBV10-1; CDR3 protein: CASRGGNTGELFF; CDR3 DNA: TGCGCCAGCAGGGGGGGAAACACCGGGGAGCTGTTTTTT
D gene: TRBD1; J gene: TRBJ2-5; clone size: NA; V gene: TRBV11-2; CDR3 protein: CASRPIRTGGFETQYF; CDR3 DNA: TGTGCCAGCAGGCCTATACGGACAGGGGGCTTCGAGACCCAGTACTTC
D gene: NA; J gene: TRBJ1-4; clone size: NA; V gene: TRBV4-3; CDR3 protein: CASSQDRMQSNEKLFF; CDR3 DNA: TGCGCCAGCAGCCAAGATCGAATGCAGTCTAATGAAAAACTGTTTTTT
D gene: NA; J gene: TRBJ1-2; clone size: NA; V gene: TRBV18; CDR3 protein: CASSPPDSNYGYTF; CDR3 DNA: TGTGCCAGCTCACCACCCGACAGCAACTATGGCTACACCTTC
D gene: TRBD2; J gene: TRBJ2-5; clone size: NA; V gene: TRBV13; CDR3 protein: CASTLRSGGDQETQYF; CDR3 DNA: TGTGCCAGCACCCTAAGAAGCGGGGGGGACCAAGAGACCCAGTACTTC
D gene: NA; J gene: TRBJ1-1; clone size: NA; V gene: TRBV18; CDR3 protein: CASSPLVSAEAFF; CDR3 DNA: TGTGCCAGCTCACCACTAGTGTCCGCTGAAGCTTTCTTT
D gene: TRBD1; J gene: TRBJ2-5; clone size: NA; V gene: TRBV10-3; CDR3 protein: CAISEEDREQETQYF; CDR3 DNA: TGTGCCATCAGTGAGGAGGACAGGGAACAAGAGACCCAGTACTTC
D gene: NA; J gene: TRBJ2-1; clone size: NA; V gene: TRBV7-6; CDR3 protein: CASSGPETVNSYNEQFF; CDR3 DNA: TGTGCCAGCAGCGGACCTGAGACAGTCAACTCCTACAATGAGCAGTTCTTC
D gene: NA; J gene: TRBJ1-2; clone size: NA; V gene: TRBV7-9; CDR3 protein: CASSLVRVESYTF; CDR3 DNA: TGTGCCAGCAGCCTTGTCCGGGTGGAGAGCTACACCTTC
D gene: TRBD1; J gene: TRBJ2-2; clone size: NA; V gene: TRBV18; CDR3 protein: CASSPPGTGAAGELFF; CDR3 DNA: TGTGCCAGCTCACCACCGGGCACAGGGGCGGCCGGGGAGCTGTTTTTT
D gene: NA; J gene: TRBJ1-1; clone size: NA; V gene: TRBV28; CDR3 protein: CASSLLQGGKDTEAFF; CDR3 DNA: TGTGCCAGCAGTCTCCTTCAGGGAGGCAAGGACACTGAAGCTTTCTTT
D gene: NA; J gene: TRBJ1-1; clone size: NA; V gene: TRBV6-5; CDR3 protein: CASSLDKNTEAFF; CDR3 DNA: TGTGCCAGCAGTCTGGACAAGAACACTGAAGCTTTCTTT
D gene: NA; J gene: TRBJ2-5; clone size: NA; V gene: TRBV27; CDR3 protein: CASSLSRTGYQETQYF; CDR3 DNA: TGTGCCAGCAGTTTAAGCCGCACAGGGTACCAAGAGACCCAGTACTTC